The 11 T cell receptor beta chains given below trace back to one sample, sequenced in a study of shared clonotypes between healthy human individuals. CD45RO-negative cells were positively selected for CCR7, leaving out terminally differentiated effector memory CD45RA+ cells. Using immunoSEQ multiplex PCR, the repertoire was profiled, and TCRdb retains in-frame clones only, with some absent. In the table there are 550,000 to 750,000 clones, around 92% of which are singletons. The source material was naive CD8+ T cells sorted from blood. Every receptor here comes from a man aged 25 to 45 in good health.

This chain connects TRBV5-1 to TRBJ2-1, with 8 positions matching TRBD1. V was pared by 5 bases and J by 6 bases, with 4 bases of the junction left unmatched. Per the germline V gene, CDR1 is SGHRS and CDR2 is YFSETQ. This CDR3 has 13 residues. The CDR3 loop reads CASRDRAANEQFF. The CDR3, as DNA: TGCGCCAGCAGGGACAGGGCGGCCAATGAGCAGTTCTTC.

The rearrangement joins TRBV4-1 to TRBJ2-7; possibly TRBD1 or TRBD2 for D (5 bases each). V shed 3 bases and J shed 1 base, with 7 bases lying between them. Germline V gene data show CDR1 as MGHRA and CDR2 as YSYEKL. The CDR3 has 13 residues. The CDR3 DNA sequence: TGCGCCAGCAGCCAGGGACGGTCCTACGAGCAGTACTTC. Encoded protein: CASSQGRSYEQYF.

Remarks on this clone: This may be a read error, as it is one base from a much larger clone. The CDR3 nucleotides read TGTGCCAGCAGGGGGACAGACTCCTACGAGCAGTACTTC. Translated: CASRGTDSYEQYF. The V call is TRBV27, the J call TRBJ2-7; 7 bases are shared with TRBD1. CDR1 and CDR2 (germline): MNHEY, SMNVEV (reference sequence). V lost 6 bases to trimming and J lost 0 bases; unmatched junction nucleotides: 2. The CDR3 loop spans 13 amino acids.

The rearrangement links TRBV27 to TRBJ2-1; D unresolved. This CDR3 is 11 amino acids long. Germline values: CDR1 MNHEY, CDR2 SMNVEV (reference sequence). Trimming stripped 7 bases from V and 4 bases from J, with 5 bases between. The CDR3 region is CASINYNEQFF. The DNA of the CDR3 is TGTGCCAGCATTAATTACAATGAGCAGTTCTTC.

V usage is TRBV27 and J usage is TRBJ2-7; possibly TRBD2 for D (6 bases). Germline CDR1 reads MNHEY; CDR2 reads SMNVEV (reference sequence). The CDR3 sequence is 14 residues long. V lost 3 bases and J 2 bases, leaving 11 bases between the germline ends. CDR3 in DNA: TGTGCCAGCAGTTTTAGCGGACGAGCCTACGAGCAGTACTTC. It specifies CASSFSGRAYEQYF.

V is TRBV10-3 and J is TRBJ2-7, with 7 bases lining up with TRBD2. Per the germline V gene, CDR1 is ENHRY and CDR2 is SYGVKD. CDR3 size: 14 residues. With V trimmed by 11 bases and J by 0 bases, 10 bases remained unmatched. The CDR3 protein is CAAKAGTSSYEQYF. The CDR3 region has the DNA TGTGCCGCCAAAGCGGGAACAAGCTCCTACGAGCAGTACTTC.

The V gene is TRBV10-3, the J gene TRBJ2-7; D may be TRBD2 (6 bases). CDR1 and CDR2 (germline): ENHRY, SYGVKD. The CDR3 is 14 amino acids. V dropped 2 bases and J dropped 6 bases, with 14 bases sitting between them. The DNA for the CDR3 is TGTGCCATCAGTGAGACCCGCTCTAGCGCCGAGCAGTACTTC. It codes for CAISETRSSAEQYF.

CDR3 sequence: CASSLVGGPSADTQYF. For the CDR3, the DNA is TGTGCCAGCAGCTTAGTGGGGGGCCCCTCAGCGGATACGCAGTATTTT. The V gene is TRBV7-9, the J gene TRBJ2-3, with D perhaps assigned TRBD1 or TRBD2 (6 bases each). The CDR3 consists of 16 residues. Germline V gene lookup returns CDR1 SEHNR and CDR2 FQNEAQ (reference sequence). V lost 1 base to trimming and J lost 6 bases, with 17 bases between them. Full variable domain (rest looked up from reference TRBV7-9 and TRBJ2-3): DTGVSQNPRHKITKRGQNVTFRCDPISEHNRLYWYRQTLGQGPEFLTYFQNEAQLEKSRLLSDRFSAERPKGSFSTLEIQRTEQGDSAMYLCASSLVGGPSADTQYFGPGTRLTVL.

The chain employs TRBV11-3 and TRBJ2-1; the match to TRBD2 covers 9 bases. The V gene's germline CDR1 is SGHNT and CDR2 YENEEA. The CDR3 length is 15 residues. V shed 5 bases, J shed 6 bases, and the junction held 8 bases outside the gene matches. The CDR3 reads CASSPGLTSGNEQFF. CDR3 nucleotide sequence: TGTGCCAGCAGCCCGGGTCTGACTAGCGGCAATGAGCAGTTCTTC.

The V call is TRBV29-1, the J call TRBJ1-3; 9 bases are a match to TRBD1. The CDR3 sequence is 14 residues long. V dropped 3 bases and J dropped 4; count of bases not matched to a gene: 4. From germline, CDR1 is SQVTM and CDR2 ANQGSEA. The CDR3 protein is CSVDETGGGNTIYF. The DNA for the CDR3 is TGCAGCGTTGATGAGACAGGGGGAGGAAACACCATATATTTT.

The chain is built from TRBV25-1 and TRBJ2-5; perhaps TRBD1 as D (6 bases). This CDR3 is built from 16 residues. The V and J ends lost 1 base and 5 bases respectively, with 17 bases between them. The germline gives CDR1 MGHDK, CDR2 SYGVNS. CDR3 region: CASSELGAAIAETQYF. The DNA of the CDR3 is TGTGCCAGCAGTGAATTGGGGGCCGCCATTGCTGAGACCCAGTACTTC.